Ten or more counts support the clone carrying this TCR beta chain. Its specificity is unknown. V lost 1 base and J 4 bases, leaving 8 bases between the germline ends. The CDR3 spans 14 residues. The record originates from a study of T cells in Graves' hyperthyroidism and ophthalmopathy. The investigators amplified TCR beta CDR3 regions from RNA transcripts. First-round RT-PCR of the TCR CDR3 relied on the HTBI primer set. In TCRdb, the multiplex PCR reads were re-called with MiXCR into one record per CDR3 protein. The data contain 500,000 to 550,000 distinct CDR3 sequences, about a fifth of them singletons. General study findings and limits: The authors' 13 V-J model separated ophthalmopathy from stable hyperthyroidism.

Material for sequencing was blood. This TCR was sampled from a man between 18 and 35 years old with Graves' hyperthyroidism. The chain carries TRBV12-3 or TRBV12-4 and TRBJ1-5; D not resolved. CDR3 nucleotides: TGTGCCAGCAGTTTAGGCAGACCTAATCAGCCCCAGCATTTT. Amino acids: CASSLGRPNQPQHF.